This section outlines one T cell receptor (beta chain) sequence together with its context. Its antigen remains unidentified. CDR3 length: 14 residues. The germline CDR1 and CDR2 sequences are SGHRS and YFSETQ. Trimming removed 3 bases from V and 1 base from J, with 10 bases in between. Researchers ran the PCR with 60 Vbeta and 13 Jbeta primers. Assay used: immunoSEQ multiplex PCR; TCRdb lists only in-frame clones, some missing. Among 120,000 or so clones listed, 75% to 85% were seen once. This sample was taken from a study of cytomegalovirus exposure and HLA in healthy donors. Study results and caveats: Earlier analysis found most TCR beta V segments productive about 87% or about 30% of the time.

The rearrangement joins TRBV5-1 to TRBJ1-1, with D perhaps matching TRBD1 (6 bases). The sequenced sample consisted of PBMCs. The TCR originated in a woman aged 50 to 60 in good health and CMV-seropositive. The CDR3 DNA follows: TGCGCCAGCAGCTCCGGACAGCCGAACACTGAAGCTTTCTTT. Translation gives CASSSGQPNTEAFF. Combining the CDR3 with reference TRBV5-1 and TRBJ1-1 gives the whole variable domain KAGVTQTPRYLIKTRGQQVTLSCSPISGHRSVSWYQQTPGQGLQFLFEYFSETQRNKGNFPGRFSGRQFSNSRSEMNVSTLELGDSALYLCASSSGQPNTEAFFGQGTRLTVV.